This TCR beta chain was found in a study of cytotoxic CD8 clonotypes in ibrutinib-treated CLL. Comment on this clone: The antigen is undetermined.

Sequencing used immunoSEQ multiplex PCR; TCRdb keeps in-frame clones, though not all of them. The sample lists about 140,000 clones; around 93% were seen once. CDR3 length equals 14 residues. Germline assignment: CDR1 MNHEY and CDR2 SVGAGI. V lost 0 bases and J lost 1, with 6 bases in between. Whole-study findings and limits: Sustained-remission and progressing patients were not sampled at matched times.

This sequence was found in a human donor with chronic lymphocytic leukemia. The sequencing here drew on PBMCs, taken after 12 months of ibrutinib treatment. This rearrangement joins TRBV6-5 to TRBJ1-1; no firm D call. CDR3 region: CASSYSSENTEAFF. CDR3 sequence (DNA): TGTGCCAGCAGTTACTCGTCCGAGAACACTGAAGCTTTCTTT.